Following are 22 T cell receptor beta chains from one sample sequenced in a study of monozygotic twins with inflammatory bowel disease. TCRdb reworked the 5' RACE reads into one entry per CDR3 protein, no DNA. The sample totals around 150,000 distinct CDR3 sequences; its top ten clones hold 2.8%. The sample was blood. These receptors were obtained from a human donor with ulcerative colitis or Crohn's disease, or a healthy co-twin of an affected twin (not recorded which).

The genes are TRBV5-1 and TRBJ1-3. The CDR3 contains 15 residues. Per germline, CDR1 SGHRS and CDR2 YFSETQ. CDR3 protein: CASSLFASSGNTIYF.

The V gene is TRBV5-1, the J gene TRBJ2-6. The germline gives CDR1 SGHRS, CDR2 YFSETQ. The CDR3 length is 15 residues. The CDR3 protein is CASSTSVAGANVLTF.

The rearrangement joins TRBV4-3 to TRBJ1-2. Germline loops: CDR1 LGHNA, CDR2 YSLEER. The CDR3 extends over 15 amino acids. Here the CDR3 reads CASSQESGPGYGYTF.

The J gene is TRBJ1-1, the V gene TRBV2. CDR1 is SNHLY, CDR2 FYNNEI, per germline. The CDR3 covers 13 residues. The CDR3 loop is CASKFGVNTEAFF.

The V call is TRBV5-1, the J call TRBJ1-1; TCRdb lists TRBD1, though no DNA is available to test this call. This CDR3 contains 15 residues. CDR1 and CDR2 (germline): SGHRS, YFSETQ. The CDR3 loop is CASSLGQRMNTEAFF.

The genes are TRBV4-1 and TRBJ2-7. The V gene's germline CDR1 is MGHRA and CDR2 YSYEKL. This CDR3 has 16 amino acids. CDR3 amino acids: CASSASGRLGSYEQYF.

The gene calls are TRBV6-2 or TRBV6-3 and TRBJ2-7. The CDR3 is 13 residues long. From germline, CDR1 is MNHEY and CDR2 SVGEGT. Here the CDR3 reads CASTWEKGYEQYF.

CDR3 residues: CASSLSVRSTIYF. V and J are TRBV7-2 and TRBJ1-3. Germline V lookup: CDR1 SGHTA, CDR2 FQGNSA. This CDR3 is 13 amino acids long.

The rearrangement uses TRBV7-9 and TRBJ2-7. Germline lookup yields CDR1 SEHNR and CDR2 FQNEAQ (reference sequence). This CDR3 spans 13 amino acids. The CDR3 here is CASSLGQRNEQYF.

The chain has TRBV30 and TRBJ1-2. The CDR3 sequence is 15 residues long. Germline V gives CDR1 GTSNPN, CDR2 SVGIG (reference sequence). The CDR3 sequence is CAWSPPGAGGYGYTF.

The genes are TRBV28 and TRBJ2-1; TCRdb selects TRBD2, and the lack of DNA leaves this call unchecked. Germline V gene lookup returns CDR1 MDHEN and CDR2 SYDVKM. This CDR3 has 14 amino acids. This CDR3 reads CASTRDLGTDEQFF.

CDR3 protein: CASSIGRGTGELFF. This chain joins TRBV5-1 and TRBJ2-2; as DNA is missing, the TRBD1 call by TCRdb cannot be tested. Germline V gene data show CDR1 as SGHRS and CDR2 as YFSETQ. The CDR3 covers 14 residues.

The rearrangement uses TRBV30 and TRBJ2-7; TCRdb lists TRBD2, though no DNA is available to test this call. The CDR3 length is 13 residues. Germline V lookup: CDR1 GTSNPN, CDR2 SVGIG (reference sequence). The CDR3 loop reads CAWGLAGVYEQYF.

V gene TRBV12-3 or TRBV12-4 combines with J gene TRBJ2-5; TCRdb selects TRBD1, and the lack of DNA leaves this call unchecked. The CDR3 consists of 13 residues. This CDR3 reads CASSNLGGETQYF.

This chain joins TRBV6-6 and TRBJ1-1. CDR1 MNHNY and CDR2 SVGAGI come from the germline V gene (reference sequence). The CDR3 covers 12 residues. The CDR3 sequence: CATKEGNTEAFF.

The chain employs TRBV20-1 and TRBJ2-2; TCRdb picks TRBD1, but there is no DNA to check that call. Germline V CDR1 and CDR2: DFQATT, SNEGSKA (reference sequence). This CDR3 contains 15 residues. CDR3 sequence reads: CSAVPGPRVTGELFF.

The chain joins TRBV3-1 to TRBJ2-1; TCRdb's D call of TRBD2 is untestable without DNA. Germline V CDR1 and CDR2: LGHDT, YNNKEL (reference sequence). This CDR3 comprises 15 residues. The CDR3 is CASSSGLAGTHEQFF.

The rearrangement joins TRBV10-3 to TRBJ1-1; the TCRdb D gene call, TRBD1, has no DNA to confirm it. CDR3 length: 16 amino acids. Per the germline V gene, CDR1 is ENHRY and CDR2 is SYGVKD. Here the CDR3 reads CAISEGTGDLNTEAFF.

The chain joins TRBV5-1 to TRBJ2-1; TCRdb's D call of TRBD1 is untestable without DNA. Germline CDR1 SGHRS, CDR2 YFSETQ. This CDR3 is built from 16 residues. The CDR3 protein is CASSFLRDWGHDEQFF.

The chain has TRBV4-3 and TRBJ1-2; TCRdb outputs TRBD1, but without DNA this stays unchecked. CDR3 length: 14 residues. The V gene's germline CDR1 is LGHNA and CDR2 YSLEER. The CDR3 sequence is CASSQGTGYYGYTF.

Here the CDR3 reads CSVRDRVQPQHF. J is TRBJ1-5 and V is TRBV20-1; without DNA, the TCRdb call of TRBD1 cannot be checked. The germline gives CDR1 DFQATT, CDR2 SNEGSKA (reference sequence). The CDR3 runs 12 residues.

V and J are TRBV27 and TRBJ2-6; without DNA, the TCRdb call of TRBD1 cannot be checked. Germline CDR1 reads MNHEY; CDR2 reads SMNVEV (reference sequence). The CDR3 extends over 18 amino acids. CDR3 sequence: CATSAFGTGGFGANVLTF.